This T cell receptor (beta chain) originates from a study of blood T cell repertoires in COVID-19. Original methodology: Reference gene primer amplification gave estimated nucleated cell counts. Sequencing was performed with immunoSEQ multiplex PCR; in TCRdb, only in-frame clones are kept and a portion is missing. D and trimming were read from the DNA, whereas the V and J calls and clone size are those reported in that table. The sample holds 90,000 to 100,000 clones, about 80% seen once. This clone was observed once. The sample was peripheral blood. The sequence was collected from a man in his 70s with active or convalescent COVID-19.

The CDR3 DNA sequence: TGCGCCAGCAGCCCTCGGGGGGAATCCTACGAGCAGTACTTC. This encodes CASSPRGESYEQYF. The chain links TRBV4-1 to TRBJ2-7; 7 bases fit TRBD2. Germline CDR1 is MGHRA and CDR2 is YSYEKL. V lost 4 bases and J lost 1; bases outside the gene matches: 4. This CDR3 region has 14 residues.